What follows is one T cell receptor (beta chain) and its context. Its specificity is unknown. This CDR3 contains 14 residues. V dropped 5 bases and J dropped 0 bases, with 8 bases sitting between them. Germline lookup yields CDR1 MDHEN and CDR2 SYDVKM. This record belongs to a study of T cell responses to AZD1222 COVID-19 vaccine. Regarding the study as a whole: Donors were chiefly white British, with a greater number of females, and clonal diversity was perhaps underestimated.

Data came from immunoSEQ multiplex PCR; TCRdb stores just in-frame clones and leaves some out. Among 100,000 to 150,000 clones listed, about 90% were seen once. Sequencing used peripheral blood, obtained on day 0 of MenACWY control vaccination. This TCR derives from an adult in good health. This rearrangement joins TRBV28 to TRBJ1-5, with no clear D. The CDR3 sequence is CASSSPGSNQPQHF. The CDR3 region has the DNA TGTGCCAGCAGTAGTCCAGGTAGCAATCAGCCCCAGCATTTT.